These 14 T cell receptor beta chains originate from one sample sequenced in a study of beta chain features in type 1 diabetes. Expressed TCRB transcripts were sequenced because the entire RNA isolate underwent reverse transcription. The method was immunoSEQ multiplex PCR; TCRdb's version includes in-frame clones alone and lacks a portion of them. The sample includes 450,000 to 550,000 clones, over 25% of them seen just once. The sample comprised naive CD4+ T cells from blood. These receptor sequences come from a young man in good health.

The genes are TRBV5-6 and TRBJ2-6, with a weak D call TRBD1 (6 bases). The CDR3 is made up of 16 amino acids. V shed 4 bases and J shed 4 bases, with 15 bases lying between them. Germline CDR1 SGHDT, CDR2 YYEEEE. Here the CDR3 DNA reads TGTGCCAGCAGCGGGAACGCAGGGACAGGGGCCAACGTCCTGACTTTC. Protein product: CASSGNAGTGANVLTF.

In nucleotides, the CDR3 is TGTGCCAGCAGCTTGGTCAGGGGGCTGGCCGAGGGGTACGAGCAGTACTTC. Amino acid sequence: CASSLVRGLAEGYEQYF. The chain combines TRBV5-6 with TRBJ2-7, with 8 positions matching TRBD1. The CDR3 runs 17 residues. Germline lookup yields CDR1 SGHDT and CDR2 YYEEEE. Trimming took 0 bases from V and 4 from J; bases not matched to a gene: 12.

The CDR3 sequence is CASSIGAGVGNEQFF. CDR3 nucleotide sequence: TGTGCCAGTAGTATAGGAGCGGGAGTAGGCAATGAGCAGTTCTTC. The V gene is TRBV19, the J gene TRBJ2-1, with 8 bases aligning to TRBD2. Germline lookup yields CDR1 LNHDA and CDR2 SQIVND (reference sequence). The CDR3 runs to 15 residues. The V segment lost 1 base and the J segment 6 bases; nucleotides outside the gene matches: 5.

The J gene is TRBJ1-4, the V gene TRBV9; no clear D. The CDR3 is made up of 15 amino acids. Germline CDR1 and CDR2: SGDLS and YYNGEE. The V end was cut by 0 bases, the J end by 8 bases, with 14 bases between. The CDR3 is CASSVGARANEKLFF. The CDR3 DNA sequence: TGTGCCAGCAGCGTAGGGGCCAGAGCGAACGAAAAACTGTTTTTT.

The gene calls are TRBV6-5 and TRBJ2-6; D call uncertain. Per germline, CDR1 MNHEY and CDR2 SVGAGI. This CDR3 comprises 15 residues. V lost 2 bases and J 0 bases, leaving 5 bases between the germline ends. The CDR3 coding sequence is TGTGCCAGCAGTTACCCAGGCTCTGGGGCCAACGTCCTGACTTTC. Translating it yields CASSYPGSGANVLTF.

V gene TRBV9 combines with J gene TRBJ2-1; no clear D gene. From germline, CDR1 is SGDLS and CDR2 YYNGEE. Between the trimmed V and J ends, which lost 0 bases and 2 bases, there was a span of 9 bases. This CDR3 contains 15 residues. The CDR3 protein is CASSVGPDPYNEQFF. As DNA, the CDR3 is TGTGCCAGCAGCGTAGGGCCAGATCCCTACAATGAGCAGTTCTTC.

This sequence joins TRBV7-2 and TRBJ2-7; no reliable D call. CDR1 is SGHTA, CDR2 FQGNSA, per germline. Deletions cut 0 bases from V and 5 bases from J, with 14 bases between. This CDR3 comprises 15 residues. The CDR3 loop reads CASSLAGGRSNEQYF. The CDR3 DNA reads as TGTGCCAGCAGCTTAGCGGGTGGCCGGTCCAACGAGCAGTACTTC.

This clone was detected a few times. At the DNA level, this CDR3 is encoded by other sequences in the same sample as well. This rearrangement joins TRBV5-1 to TRBJ2-7, with D hard to call. The length of the CDR3 is 11 residues. CDR1 is SGHRS and CDR2 is YFSETQ in the germline V gene. The ends were cut back, 0 bases at V and 4 bases at J, with 2 bases in the middle. The CDR3 sequence is CASSLEYEQYF. For the CDR3, the DNA is TGCGCCAGCAGCTTGGAGTACGAGCAGTACTTC. Full variable domain (missing parts from reference TRBV5-1 and TRBJ2-7): KAGVTQTPRYLIKTRGQQVTLSCSPISGHRSVSWYQQTPGQGLQFLFEYFSETQRNKGNFPGRFSGRQFSNSRSEMNVSTLELGDSALYLCASSLEYEQYFGPGTRLTVT.

There are a few counts of this clone. The rearrangement joins TRBV9 to TRBJ2-7; 8 positions agree with TRBD2. CDR1 is SGDLS, CDR2 YYNGEE, per germline. The V gene end was trimmed by 2 bases and the J gene end by 5 bases; junction bases not matched to a gene: 9. This CDR3 contains 15 residues. CDR3 nucleotide sequence: TGTGCCAGCAGCGTGGGGTGGACTAGCATGAACGAGCAGTACTTC. Amino acid sequence: CASSVGWTSMNEQYF.

This clone showed up just a few times. The same CDR3 arises from other DNA sequences in this sample as well. The V and J genes are TRBV9 and TRBJ1-3; D is unclear. The germline gives CDR1 SGDLS, CDR2 YYNGEE. The CDR3 contains 13 residues. V lost 0 bases and J lost 0, with 1 base in between. The DNA of the CDR3 is TGTGCCAGCAGCGTAGACTCTGGAAACACCATATATTTT. Translation gives CASSVDSGNTIYF.

This clone was counted between two and nine times. The chain recombines TRBV18 with TRBJ2-7, with D possibly being TRBD2 (5 bases). The CDR3 is made up of 15 amino acids. The germline CDR1 and CDR2 sequences are KGHSH and LQKENI. The V and J ends lost 3 bases and 2 bases respectively, with 14 bases between them. In DNA, the CDR3 is TGTGCCAGCTCACCGGACCGGGATGGGGCCTACGAGCAGTACTTC. As protein: CASSPDRDGAYEQYF.

The rearrangement joins TRBV7-6 to TRBJ2-1, with TRBD2 matching 14 bases. The length of the CDR3 is 20 residues. CDR1 and CDR2 from the germline V gene are SGHVS and FNYEAQ. With 5 bases clipped from V and 1 base from J, the junction kept 13 bases outside the gene matches. CDR3 region: CASSTPLGLAGVRSYNEQFF. CDR3 DNA sequence: TGTGCCAGCAGCACGCCCTTGGGACTAGCGGGAGTCAGGTCCTACAATGAGCAGTTCTTC. Full variable domain (rest looked up from reference TRBV7-6 and TRBJ2-1): GAGVSQSPRYKVTKRGQDVALRCDPISGHVSLYWYRQALGQGPEFLTYFNYEAQQDKSGLPNDRFSAERPEGSISTLTIQRTEQRDSAMYRCASSTPLGLAGVRSYNEQFFGPGTRLTVL.

This sequence joins TRBV15 and TRBJ2-7; the match to TRBD2 covers 9 bases. V dropped 1 base and J dropped 0; count of bases not matched to a gene: 1. The CDR3 totals 15 residues. Germline CDR1 and CDR2: LNHNV and YYDKDF (reference sequence). CDR3: CATSRGLAASYEQYF. DNA for the CDR3: TGTGCCACCAGCAGAGGACTAGCGGCCTCCTACGAGCAGTACTTC. The variable domain in full, with the rest retrieved from reference TRBV15 and TRBJ2-7, is DAMVIQNPRYQVTQFGKPVTLSCSQTLNHNVMYWYQQKSSQAPKLLFHYYDKDFNNEADTPDNFQSRRPNTSFCFLDIRSPGLGDTAMYLCATSRGLAASYEQYFGPGTRLTVT.

The chain is built from TRBV11-2 and TRBJ2-1; D not resolved. Germline-derived CDR1 and CDR2 are SGHAT and FQNNGV. This CDR3 has 14 amino acids. V dropped 6 bases and J dropped 0 bases, with 9 bases sitting between them. This CDR3 is CASRTYSSYNEQFF. CDR3 DNA sequence: TGTGCCAGCAGAACTTATAGCTCCTACAATGAGCAGTTCTTC.